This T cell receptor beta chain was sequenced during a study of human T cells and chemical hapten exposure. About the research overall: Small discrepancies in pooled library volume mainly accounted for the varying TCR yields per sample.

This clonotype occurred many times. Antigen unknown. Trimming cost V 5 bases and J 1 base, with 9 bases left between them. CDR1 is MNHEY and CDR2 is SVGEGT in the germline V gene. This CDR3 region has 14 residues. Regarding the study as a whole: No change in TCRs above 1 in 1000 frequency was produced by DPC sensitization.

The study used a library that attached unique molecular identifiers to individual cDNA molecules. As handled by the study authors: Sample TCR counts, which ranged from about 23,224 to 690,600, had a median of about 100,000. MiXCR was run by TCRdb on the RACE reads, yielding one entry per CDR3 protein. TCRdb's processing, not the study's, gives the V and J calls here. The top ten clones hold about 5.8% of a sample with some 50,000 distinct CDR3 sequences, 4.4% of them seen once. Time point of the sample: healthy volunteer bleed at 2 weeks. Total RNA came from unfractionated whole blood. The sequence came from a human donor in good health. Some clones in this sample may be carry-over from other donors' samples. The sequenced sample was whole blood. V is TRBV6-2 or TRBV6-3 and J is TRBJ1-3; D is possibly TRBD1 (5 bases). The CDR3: CASSAGMSGNTIYF. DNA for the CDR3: TGTGCCAGCAGTGCAGGGATGTCTGGAAACACCATATATTTT.